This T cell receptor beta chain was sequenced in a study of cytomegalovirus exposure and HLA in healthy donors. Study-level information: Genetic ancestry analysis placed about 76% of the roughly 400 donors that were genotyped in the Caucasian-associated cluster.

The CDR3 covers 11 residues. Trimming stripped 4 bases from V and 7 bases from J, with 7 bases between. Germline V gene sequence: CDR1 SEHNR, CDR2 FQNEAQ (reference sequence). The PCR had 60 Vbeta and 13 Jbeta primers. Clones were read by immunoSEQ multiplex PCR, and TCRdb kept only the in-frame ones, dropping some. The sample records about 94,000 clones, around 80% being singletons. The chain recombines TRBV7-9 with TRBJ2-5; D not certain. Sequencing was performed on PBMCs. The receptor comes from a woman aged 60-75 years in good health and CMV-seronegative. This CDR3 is CASSSGVTQYF. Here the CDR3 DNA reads TGTGCCAGCAGCTCAGGCGTGACCCAGTACTTC. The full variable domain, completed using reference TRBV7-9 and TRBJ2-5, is DTGVSQNPRHKITKRGQNVTFRCDPISEHNRLYWYRQTLGQGPEFLTYFQNEAQLEKSRLLSDRFSAERPKGSFSTLEIQRTEQGDSAMYLCASSSGVTQYFGPGTRLLVL.